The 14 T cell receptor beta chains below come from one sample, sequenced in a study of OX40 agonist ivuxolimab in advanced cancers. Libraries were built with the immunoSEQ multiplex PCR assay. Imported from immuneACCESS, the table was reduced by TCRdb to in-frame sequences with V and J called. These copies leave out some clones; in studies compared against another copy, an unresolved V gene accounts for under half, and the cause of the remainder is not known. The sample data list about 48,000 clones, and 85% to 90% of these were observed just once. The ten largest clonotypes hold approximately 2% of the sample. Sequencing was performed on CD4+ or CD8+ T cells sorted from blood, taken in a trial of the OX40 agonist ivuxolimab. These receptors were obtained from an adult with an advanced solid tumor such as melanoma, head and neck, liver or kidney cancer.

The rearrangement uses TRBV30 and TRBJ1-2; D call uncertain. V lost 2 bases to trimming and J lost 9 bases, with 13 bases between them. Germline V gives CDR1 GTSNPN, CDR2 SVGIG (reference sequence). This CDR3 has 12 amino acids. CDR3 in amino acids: CAWSPRTVRYTF. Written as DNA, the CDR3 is TGTGCCTGGAGTCCCCGAACCGTCCGCTACACCTTC.

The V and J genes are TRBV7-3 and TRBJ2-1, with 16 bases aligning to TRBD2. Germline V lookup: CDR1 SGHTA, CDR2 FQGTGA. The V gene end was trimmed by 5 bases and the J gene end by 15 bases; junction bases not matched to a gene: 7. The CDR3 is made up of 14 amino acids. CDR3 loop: CASSPGTSGGALFF. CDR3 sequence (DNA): TGTGCCAGCAGCCCGGGGACTAGCGGGGGGGCCCTGTTCTTC.

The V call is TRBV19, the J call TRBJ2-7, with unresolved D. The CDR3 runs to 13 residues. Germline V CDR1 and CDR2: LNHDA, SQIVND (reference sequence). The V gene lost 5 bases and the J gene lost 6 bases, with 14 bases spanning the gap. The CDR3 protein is CASSQPQEREQYF. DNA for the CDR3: TGTGCCAGTAGTCAGCCCCAGGAGCGCGAGCAGTACTTC.

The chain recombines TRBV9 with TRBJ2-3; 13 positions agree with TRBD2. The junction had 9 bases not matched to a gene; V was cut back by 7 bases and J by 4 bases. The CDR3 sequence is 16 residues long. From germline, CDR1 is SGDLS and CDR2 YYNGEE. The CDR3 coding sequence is TGTGCCAGCGAGAGAGGGGGACTAGCGGGACCAGATACGCAGTATTTT. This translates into CASERGGLAGPDTQYF.

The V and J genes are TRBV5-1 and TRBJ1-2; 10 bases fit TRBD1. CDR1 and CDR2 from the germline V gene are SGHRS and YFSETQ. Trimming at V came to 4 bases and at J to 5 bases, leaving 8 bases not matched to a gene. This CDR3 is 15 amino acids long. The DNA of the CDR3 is TGCGCCAGCAGCCTCGGGACAGGGGAAGAGTATGGCTACACCTTC. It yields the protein CASSLGTGEEYGYTF.

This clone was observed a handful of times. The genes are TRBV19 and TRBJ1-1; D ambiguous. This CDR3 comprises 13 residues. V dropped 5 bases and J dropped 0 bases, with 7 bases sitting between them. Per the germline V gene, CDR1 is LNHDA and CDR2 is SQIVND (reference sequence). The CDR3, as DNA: TGTGCCAGTAGTTTGAGCATGAACACTGAAGCTTTCTTT. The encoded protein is CASSLSMNTEAFF.

CDR3 in DNA: TGTGCCAGCAGCCCCGATGACAGGGGCGGCTATGGCTACACCTTC. Encoded protein: CASSPDDRGGYGYTF. The gene calls are TRBV7-3 and TRBJ1-2; the match to TRBD1 covers 8 bases. The germline V gene has CDR1 SGHTA and CDR2 FQGTGA. The CDR3 runs 15 residues. With 5 bases clipped from V and 4 bases from J, the junction kept 9 bases outside the gene matches.

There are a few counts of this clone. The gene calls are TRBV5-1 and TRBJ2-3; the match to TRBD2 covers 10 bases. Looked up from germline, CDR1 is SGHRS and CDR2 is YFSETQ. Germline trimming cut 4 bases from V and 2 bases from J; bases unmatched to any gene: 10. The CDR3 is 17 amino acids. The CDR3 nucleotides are TGCGCCAGCAGCAGACGTAGCGGGGGGATTCTCACAGATACGCAGTATTTT. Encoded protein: CASSRRSGGILTDTQYF.

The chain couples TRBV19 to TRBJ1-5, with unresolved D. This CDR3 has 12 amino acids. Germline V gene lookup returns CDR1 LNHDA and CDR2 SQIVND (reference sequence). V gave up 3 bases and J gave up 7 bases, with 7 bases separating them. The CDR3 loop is CASSILGQPQHF. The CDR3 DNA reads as TGTGCCAGTAGTATCCTTGGCCAGCCCCAGCATTTT.

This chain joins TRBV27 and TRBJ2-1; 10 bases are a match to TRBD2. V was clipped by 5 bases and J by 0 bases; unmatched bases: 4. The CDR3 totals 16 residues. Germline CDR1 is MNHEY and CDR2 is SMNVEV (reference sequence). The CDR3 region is CASSDLAGGSYNEQFF. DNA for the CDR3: TGTGCCAGCAGTGATTTAGCGGGAGGCTCCTACAATGAGCAGTTCTTC.

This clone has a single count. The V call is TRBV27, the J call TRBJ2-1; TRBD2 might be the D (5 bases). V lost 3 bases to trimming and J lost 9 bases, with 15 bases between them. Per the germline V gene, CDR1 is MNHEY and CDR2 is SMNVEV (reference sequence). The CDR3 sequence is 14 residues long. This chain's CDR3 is CASSFGGRIGEQFF. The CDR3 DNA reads TGTGCCAGCAGTTTTGGAGGTCGTATCGGTGAGCAGTTCTTC.

CDR3: CASSVASGRAFSEQYF. The CDR3 DNA follows: TGTGCCAGCAGCGTAGCTAGCGGGAGGGCCTTTAGCGAGCAGTACTTC. This chain connects TRBV9 to TRBJ2-7, with 12 nucleotides matching TRBD2. The CDR3 is made up of 16 amino acids. Trimming removed 0 bases from V and 6 bases from J; junction bases left unmatched: 7. Germline V gene data show CDR1 as SGDLS and CDR2 as YYNGEE. Full variable domain (missing parts from reference TRBV9 and TRBJ2-7): DSGVTQTPKHLITATGQRVTLRCSPRSGDLSVYWYQQSLDQGLQFLIQYYNGEERAKGNILERFSAQQFPDLHSELNLSSLELGDSALYFCASSVASGRAFSEQYFGPGTRLTVT.

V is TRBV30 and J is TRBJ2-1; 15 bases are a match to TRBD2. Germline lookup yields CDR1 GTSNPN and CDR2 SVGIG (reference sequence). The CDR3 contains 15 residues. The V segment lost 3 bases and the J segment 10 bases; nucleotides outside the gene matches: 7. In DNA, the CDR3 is TGTGCCTGGAGCTCACTCGGACTAGCGGGAGGGGAGCAGTTCTTC. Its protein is CAWSSLGLAGGEQFF.

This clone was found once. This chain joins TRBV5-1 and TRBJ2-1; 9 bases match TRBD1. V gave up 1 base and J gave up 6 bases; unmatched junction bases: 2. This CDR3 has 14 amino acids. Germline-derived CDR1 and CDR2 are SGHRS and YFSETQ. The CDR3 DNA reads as TGCGCCAGCAGCTTGCAGACAGGGGGCAATGAGCAGTTCTTC. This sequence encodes CASSLQTGGNEQFF.